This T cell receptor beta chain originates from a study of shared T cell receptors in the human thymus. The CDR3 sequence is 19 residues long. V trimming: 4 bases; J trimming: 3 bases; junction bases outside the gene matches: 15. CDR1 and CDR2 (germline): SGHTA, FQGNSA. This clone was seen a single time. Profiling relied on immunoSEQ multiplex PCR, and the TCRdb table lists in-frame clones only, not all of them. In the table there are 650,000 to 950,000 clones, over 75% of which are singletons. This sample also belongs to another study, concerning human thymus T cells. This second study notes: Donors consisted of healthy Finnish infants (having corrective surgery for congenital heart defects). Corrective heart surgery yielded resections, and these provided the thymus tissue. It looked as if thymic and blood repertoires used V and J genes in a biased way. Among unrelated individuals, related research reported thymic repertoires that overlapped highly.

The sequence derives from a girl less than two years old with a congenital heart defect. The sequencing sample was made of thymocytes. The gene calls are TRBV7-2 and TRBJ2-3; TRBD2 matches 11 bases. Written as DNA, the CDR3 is TGTGCCAGCAGCTCCGCCGTTAGCGGGGGGGCCGAAGGGACAGATACGCAGTATTTT. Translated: CASSSAVSGGAEGTDTQYF. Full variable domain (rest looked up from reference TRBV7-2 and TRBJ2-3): GAGVSQSPSNKVTEKGKDVELRCDPISGHTALYWYRQSLGQGLEFLIYFQGNSAPDKSGLPSDRFSAERTGGSVSTLTIQRTQQEDSAVYLCASSSAVSGGAEGTDTQYFGPGTRLTVL.